The 30 T cell receptor beta chains in this list originate from one sample, sequenced in a study of tumor and adjacent non-tumor tissue in lung cancer. TCRbeta libraries were built with three rounds of nested PCR, modified from ARM-PCR. Each CDR3 protein is one row after TCRdb ran MiXCR on the multiplex PCR reads. The sample yields roughly 120,000 distinct CDR3 sequences, about 75% seen once. This sample's RNA came from whole unsorted tissue. Source material: lung tumor tissue. The receptors originated from a woman aged 60-70 years with non-small cell lung cancer.

Points on this clonotype: Mismatch with germline at one junction end may stem from a read error. The rearrangement uses TRBV6-6 and TRBJ2-2; 7 bases match TRBD2. The V gene's germline CDR1 is MNHNY and CDR2 SVGAGI (reference sequence). The CDR3 has 13 amino acids. The CDR3: CASRTPNSGEQFF. The CDR3 coding sequence is TGTGCCAGCAGGACCCCAAACAGCGGGGAGCAGTTTTTT.

As regards this clonotype: The CDR3 carries no conserved terminal phenylalanine or tryptophan, so it likely arises from a read error. The V and J genes are TRBV6-5 and TRBJ1-1, with D unresolved. CDR3 size: 15 residues. With 4 bases removed from V and 8 bases from J, the gap between germline ends came to 20 bases. CDR1 and CDR2 (germline): MNHEY, SVGAGI. CDR3 in DNA: TGTGCCAGCAGTTTGAGGACCGGGGTAGGCACAGAAGCTTTCTCT. Translated, it gives CASSLRTGVGTEAFS.

Details on this clonotype: At one end the junction does not follow the germline gene, possibly because of a read error. The CDR3 nucleotides read TGTGACAGCAGTTACGATGTCCAAAGCTTTCAGTACTTC. It is translated as CDSSYDVQSFQYF. The rearrangement joins TRBV6-2 or TRBV6-3 to TRBJ2-4; D is ambiguous. This CDR3 is built from 13 residues. CDR1 is MNHEY and CDR2 is SVGEGT in the germline V gene.

The J gene is TRBJ2-1, the V gene TRBV11-1, with a tentative D call TRBD1 (6 bases). The CDR3 is 15 residues long. V lost 2 bases to trimming and J lost 6 bases, with 14 bases between them. From germline, CDR1 is SGHAT and CDR2 FQDESV (reference sequence). The CDR3 protein is CASSLLGTLFNEQFF. DNA for the CDR3: TGTGCCAGCAGCTTACTGGGGACACTTTTCAATGAGCAGTTCTTC. The variable domain in full, completed from reference TRBV11-1 and TRBJ2-1, reads EAEVAQSPRYKITEKSQAVAFWCDPISGHATLYWYRQILGQGPELLVQFQDESVVDDSQLPKDRFSAERLKGVDSTLKIQPAELGDSAMYLCASSLLGTLFNEQFFGPGTRLTVL.

As to this clonotype: The junction and the germline gene differ at one end; a read error may be behind it. The CDR3 bases are TGCGCCAGCGCTTATTACAACTCCTACGAGCTGTACTTC. This codes for CASAYYNSYELYF. V is TRBV4-3 and J is TRBJ2-7; D gene ambiguous. The CDR3 contains 13 residues. Germline V gene lookup returns CDR1 LGHNA and CDR2 YSLEER.

This clonotype came up once. The chain is built from TRBV14 and TRBJ1-1; 8 bases are a match to TRBD1. V was clipped by 5 bases and J by 8 bases; unmatched bases: 4. The CDR3 totals 12 residues. Germline lookup yields CDR1 SGHDN and CDR2 FVKESK. The CDR3 loop is CASSWDRMEAFF. The CDR3, as DNA: TGTGCCAGCAGCTGGGACAGGATGGAAGCTTTCTTT.

In the case of this clonotype: The conserved closing phenylalanine or tryptophan is absent in this CDR3, likely reflecting a read error. The rearrangement links TRBV5-5 to TRBJ2-5; the match to TRBD2 covers 11 bases. This CDR3 comprises 16 residues. The germline V gene encodes CDR1 SGHKS and CDR2 YYEKEE (reference sequence). The DNA of the CDR3 is TGTGCCAGCAACTTGGAGATAGCGGGGGGGCGAGAGACCCAGTACTAC. It codes for CASNLEIAGGRETQYY.

Points on this clonotype: The junction differs from germline at one of its ends, possibly a read error. The chain combines TRBV11-1 with TRBJ1-1, with D possibly matching TRBD1 (5 bases). The germline V gene encodes CDR1 SGHAT and CDR2 FQDESV (reference sequence). The CDR3 runs 13 residues. CDR3 amino acids: CANNRDHNTEAFF. In nucleotides, the CDR3 is TGTGCCAACAACCGGGACCACAACACGGAAGCTTTCTTT.

As concerns this clonotype: A read error may account for a junction end that differs from germline. This chain links TRBV5-4 with TRBJ2-1; TRBD1 matches at 7 bases. The germline CDR1 and CDR2 sequences are SGHNT and YYREEE (reference sequence). The CDR3 is made up of 14 amino acids. The CDR3 region has the DNA TGTGTCAGCAGCTGGGAGACAGGGAATAATGAGCAGTTCTTC. Its translation: CVSSWETGNNEQFF.

Remarks on this clonotype: A much larger clone is a single base away; this may be a read error. This rearrangement joins TRBV7-2 to TRBJ2-2, with unresolved D. Germline assignment: CDR1 SGHTA and CDR2 FQGNSA. The CDR3 runs 15 residues. Trimming removed 1 base from V and 5 bases from J, with 11 bases in between. CDR3 nucleotides: TGTGCCAGCAGCTTAGGCACCTTAAAGACCGGGGAGCTGTTTTTT. Translating gives CASSLGTLKTGELFF.

As for this clonotype: A much larger clone differs by one base, so this may be a read error. This chain joins TRBV5-5 and TRBJ2-1; D is possibly TRBD2 (5 bases). V gave up 4 bases and J gave up 7 bases, with 15 bases separating them. This CDR3 has 14 residues. Per the germline V gene, CDR1 is SGHKS and CDR2 is YYEKEE (reference sequence). CDR3 in DNA: TGTGCCAGCAGCCCACAGACTATTAATAATGAGCAGTTCTTC. Residues: CASSPQTINNEQFF.

Remarks on this clonotype: The CDR3 carries no conserved terminal phenylalanine or tryptophan, so it likely arises from a read error. V and J are TRBV20-1 and TRBJ1-1; D gene uncertain. Germline loops: CDR1 DFQATT, CDR2 SNEGSKA (reference sequence). CDR3 length: 14 residues. Trimming took off 0 bases at V and 7 bases at J, with 15 bases between the two ends. CDR3 sequence: CSARDLTTTNEAFL. The CDR3 DNA is TGCAGTGCTAGAGATCTGACAACTACGAATGAAGCTTTCCTT.

A note on this clonotype: A junction end diverges from the germline sequence, so it may reflect a read error. V is TRBV29-1 and J is TRBJ1-2; 9 nucleotides line up with TRBD1. The CDR3 runs to 15 residues. The germline gives CDR1 SQVTM, CDR2 ANQGSEA. The DNA for the CDR3 is TGCAGCATTGAAGAGCGAGACAGGGGGAATTATGGCTACACCTTC. Translating it yields CSIEERDRGNYGYTF.

The chain carries TRBV4-1 and TRBJ1-6; 7 bases are shared with TRBD1. The CDR3 length is 16 residues. V gave up 4 bases and J gave up 7 bases; unmatched junction bases: 10. Germline assignment: CDR1 MGHRA and CDR2 YSYEKL. The CDR3 sequence is CASSLMWTGMNSPLHF. CDR3 nucleotides: TGCGCCAGCAGCCTAATGTGGACAGGAATGAATTCACCCCTCCACTTT.

Remarks on this clonotype: The junction shows a germline mismatch at one end, possibly a read error. V is TRBV12-3 or TRBV12-4 and J is TRBJ2-4, with TRBD1 as a possible D gene (6 bases). The CDR3 consists of 15 residues. In DNA form, the CDR3 reads TGTGTCACCAGTTTCAGGGGAGACGCCAAAAACATACAGTACTTC. Residues: CVTSFRGDAKNIQYF.

This clonotype was picked up one time. One junction end disagrees with the germline gene, perhaps due to a read error. The chain carries TRBV28 and TRBJ1-6; tentatively, D is TRBD1 (5 bases). The CDR3 is made up of 15 amino acids. Germline values: CDR1 MDHEN, CDR2 SYDVKM. CDR3 sequence reads: CAGSSRDYNNSPLHF. CDR3 bases: TGCGCCGGCAGTTCCCGGGACTATAATAATTCACCCCTCCACTTT.

Notes on this clonotype: A read error may account for a junction end that differs from germline. J is TRBJ2-7 and V is TRBV28; D possibly uses TRBD1 or TRBD2 (5 bases each). In germline, CDR1 is MDHEN, CDR2 SYDVKM. This CDR3 has 15 residues. This chain's CDR3 is CANSFVGGSGHEQYF. The CDR3 bases are TGTGCCAACAGTTTCGTTGGGGGATCAGGCCACGAGCAGTACTTC.

Concerning this clonotype: The final CDR3 position lacks the conserved phenylalanine or tryptophan, pointing to a likely read error. The rearrangement links TRBV11-1 to TRBJ1-1; no clear D gene. Germline loops: CDR1 SGHAT, CDR2 FQDESV (reference sequence). With 5 bases removed from V and 7 bases from J, the gap between germline ends came to 17 bases. The CDR3 totals 14 residues. As DNA, the CDR3 is TGTGCCAGCAGCCGCTTTGACTTGTGGCATGAAGCTTTCATT. Translating it yields CASSRFDLWHEAFI.

Of note for this clonotype: Its ends do not fully match the called genes, so a read error is possible. The chain couples TRBV4-3 to TRBJ1-1; no definite D call. In germline, CDR1 is LGHNA, CDR2 YSLEER. The CDR3 totals 14 residues. The CDR3 region is CVSSQEVEYTEDFF. In DNA form, the CDR3 reads TGCGTCAGCAGCCAAGAGGTCGAGTACACTGAAGATTTCTTT.

Note on this clonotype: This may be a read error, as it is one base from a much larger clone. The rearrangement joins TRBV20-1 to TRBJ2-5, with D unresolved. The germline CDR1 and CDR2 sequences are DFQATT and SNEGSKA (reference sequence). This CDR3 is built from 12 residues. V lost 4 bases and J lost 6, with 12 bases in between. The CDR3 protein is CSAMARLQTQYF. The CDR3 DNA is TGCAGTGCTATGGCTCGCCTCCAGACCCAGTACTTC.

This clonotype showed up many times. This rearrangement joins TRBV4-3 to TRBJ2-6, with 7 bases aligning to TRBD1. The J segment lost 0 bases and the V segment lost 4 bases, leaving 6 bases of the junction unmatched. The CDR3 is 17 amino acids. The germline CDR1 and CDR2 sequences are LGHNA and YSLEER. CDR3 coding DNA: TGCGCCAGCAGCCGAGGACAGGAGAGCTCTGGGGCCAACGTCCTGACTTTC. Translating gives CASSRGQESSGANVLTF.

About this clonotype: A much larger clone sits a single nucleotide away, making a read error possible. The J gene is TRBJ2-2, the V gene TRBV12-3 or TRBV12-4; possibly TRBD1 for D (5 bases). The CDR3 is 12 residues long. CDR3 nucleotides: TGTGACAGCACCCCCGACAGCGGGGAGCTGTTTTTT. It codes for CDSTPDSGELFF.

With respect to this clonotype: The junction departs from germline at one end; a sequencing error may be responsible. The rearrangement uses TRBV4-3 and TRBJ2-7; TRBD2 might be the D (6 bases). CDR1 and CDR2 (germline): LGHNA, YSLEER. The CDR3 totals 16 residues. CDR3 in DNA: TGCGCTAGCAGCCAAGATCGTGGGGGAGGACCCTACGGGCAGTACTTC. It codes for CASSQDRGGGPYGQYF.

The V and J genes are TRBV5-6 and TRBJ1-6, with 12 bases lining up with TRBD1. The length of the CDR3 is 16 residues. Germline CDR1 is SGHDT and CDR2 is YYEEEE. The CDR3 is CVRSLGTGGRYSPLHF. The DNA of the CDR3 is TGTGTCAGGAGCTTGGGGACAGGGGGCAGGTATTCACCCCTCCACTTT.

In the case of this clonotype: The junction departs from germline at one end; a sequencing error may be responsible. V usage is TRBV20-1 and J usage is TRBJ2-7; 8 bases map to TRBD1. The CDR3 totals 14 residues. CDR1 DFQATT and CDR2 SNEGSKA come from the germline V gene (reference sequence). CDR3 sequence (DNA): TGCAGTGCTAGAGGGGGACAGGTGGCATACGAGCAGTATTTC. It translates to CSARGGQVAYEQYF.

As concerns this clonotype: It is likely a read error, because the conserved phenylalanine at the end of the CDR3 is missing. V usage is TRBV20-1 and J usage is TRBJ1-5, with D unclear. The CDR3 contains 13 residues. Germline values: CDR1 DFQATT, CDR2 SNEGSKA (reference sequence). The CDR3 DNA sequence: TGCAGCGCTATTAGGTCCCGCAATCAGCCCCAGCATATT. Translating it yields CSAIRSRNQPQHI.

This clonotype occurred many times. The chain is built from TRBV4-3 and TRBJ1-1; D is undetermined. Per the germline V gene, CDR1 is LGHNA and CDR2 is YSLEER. The CDR3 covers 13 residues. V shed 0 bases and J shed 7 bases, with 9 bases lying between them. CDR3 DNA: TGCGCCAGCAGCCAAGATAGAGGCGGTGAAGCTTTCTTT. It encodes CASSQDRGGEAFF.

About this clonotype: A much larger clonotype is one base distant, so this may be a read error. The V call is TRBV4-1, the J call TRBJ1-1; D possibly corresponds to TRBD1 (5 bases). The CDR3 is 14 amino acids. Germline assignment: CDR1 MGHRA and CDR2 YSYEKL. DNA of the CDR3: TGCGCCAGCAACCAACGGGAGGGGATGTCTGAAGCTTTCTTT. Translated: CASNQREGMSEAFF.

In its sample, this clonotype was seen a few times. The rearrangement uses TRBV10-2 and TRBJ1-5; weak D call: TRBD1 (5 bases). The CDR3 runs 13 residues. The V and J ends lost 6 bases and 5 bases respectively, with 11 bases between them. Germline CDR1 and CDR2: WSHSY and SAAADI. Here the CDR3 DNA reads TGCGCCAGCAGGGGGGACGGCTATCAGCCCCAGCATTTT. Translated, it gives CASRGDGYQPQHF.

The chain links TRBV24-1 to TRBJ2-2, with D possibly called TRBD1 or TRBD2 (5 bases each). This CDR3 has 13 residues. Germline V CDR1 and CDR2: KGHDR, SFDVKD. V lost 9 bases and J 2 bases, leaving 9 bases between the germline ends. The DNA for the CDR3 is TGTGCCACCTCTGGGGGAAACACCGGGGAGCTGTTTTTT. Translated, it gives CATSGGNTGELFF.